These 16 T cell receptor beta chains were all obtained from the same sample, sequenced in a study of T cells in Graves' hyperthyroidism and ophthalmopathy (dated by TCRdb to the late 2010s). The library was built by means of multiplex PCR. Reads for this sample came from an Illumina HiSeq 2000. TCR beta CDR3 regions were amplified from RNA transcripts. For the first round of RT-PCR on the TCR CDR3, the HTBI primer set was used together with the Qiagen OneStep RT-PCR kit. TCRdb reran the public reads through fastp at Q25 and MiXCR, keeping productive beta chains. Every CDR3 protein is listed once, alongside the most common genes and DNA of its rows. In this sample the table shows 650,000 to 750,000 distinct CDR3 sequences, 12% to 15% of which occur a single time. The top ten clonotypes cover 10% to 13% of the sample. The sequenced sample was blood. These receptors were taken from a woman between 18 and 29 years old with Graves' hyperthyroidism.

The chain couples TRBV6-2 or TRBV6-3 to TRBJ2-1, with D uncertain. The CDR3 is made up of 15 amino acids. Trimming cost V 0 bases and J 5 bases, with 11 bases left between them. Germline V gene sequence: CDR1 MNHEY, CDR2 SVGEGT. The DNA for the CDR3 is TGTGCCAGCAGTTACTCGAGGCTCTTGGACAATGAGCAGTTCTTC. It codes for CASSYSRLLDNEQFF.

This clonotype was counted a few times. The V and J genes are TRBV6-5 and TRBJ2-1; 7 nucleotides line up with TRBD2. The CDR3 is 16 amino acids. V trimming: 6 bases; J trimming: 6 bases; junction bases outside the gene matches: 14. Germline V CDR1 and CDR2: MNHEY, SVGAGI. This chain's CDR3 is CASSPPTGGRGNEQFF. The CDR3 DNA reads as TGTGCCAGCAGCCCCCCAACGGGCGGGAGAGGCAATGAGCAGTTCTTC.

V and J are TRBV15 and TRBJ2-1, with TRBD1 identical over 10 bases. The V segment lost 1 base and the J segment 6 bases; nucleotides outside the gene matches: 9. The germline V gene encodes CDR1 LNHNV and CDR2 YYDKDF (reference sequence). The length of the CDR3 is 17 residues. In DNA, the CDR3 is TGTGCCACCAGCAGAGTCGCGGGGACAGGGGTGGGCAATGAGCAGTTCTTC. The encoded protein is CATSRVAGTGVGNEQFF.

The V call is TRBV15, the J call TRBJ2-5; TRBD2 matches 10 bases. Trimming cost V 0 bases and J 5 bases; bases outside gene matches: 12. The length of the CDR3 is 18 residues. Looked up from germline, CDR1 is LNHNV and CDR2 is YYDKDF (reference sequence). The CDR3 protein is CATSRDGGGLASWETQYF. The CDR3 bases are TGTGCCACCAGCAGAGATGGAGGGGGACTAGCGTCCTGGGAGACCCAGTACTTC.

A few counts support this clonotype. The genes are TRBV10-3 and TRBJ2-7; 11 positions match TRBD1. The CDR3 is 16 residues long. V was pared by 2 bases and J by 7 bases, with 10 bases of the junction left unmatched. Germline V gives CDR1 ENHRY, CDR2 SYGVKD. In DNA form, the CDR3 reads TGTGCCATCAGTGAGCCGGGACAGGGGGTCCTGGGGGAGCAGTACTTC. Amino acids: CAISEPGQGVLGEQYF.

The table lists this clonotype with many counts. This chain links TRBV20-1 with TRBJ2-3, with 11 bases lining up with TRBD2. The trim removed 0 bases at V and 5 bases at J, leaving 7 bases unmatched. Germline V gene sequence: CDR1 DFQATT, CDR2 SNEGSKA (reference sequence). The CDR3 is 16 residues long. CDR3 coding DNA: TGCAGTGCTAGAGAGGGCCTAGCGGGAGGCGGAGATACGCAGTATTTT. Translating gives CSAREGLAGGGDTQYF.

This clonotype was counted ten times or more. The chain employs TRBV29-1 and TRBJ1-2; D is unresolved. Germline CDR1 reads SQVTM; CDR2 reads ANQGSEA. Between the trimmed V and J ends, which lost 6 bases and 7 bases, there was a span of 12 bases. The CDR3 sequence is 11 residues long. The CDR3 DNA follows: TGCAGCGTACCGGGAAGTGGTGGCTACACCTTC. As protein: CSVPGSGGYTF.

V usage is TRBV27 and J usage is TRBJ2-7, with TRBD1 as a possible D gene (5 bases). V was pared by 10 bases and J by 4 bases, with 17 bases between. This CDR3 is 13 amino acids long. Germline V gene data show CDR1 as MNHEY and CDR2 as SMNVEV (reference sequence). The CDR3 DNA reads TGTGCCACCCCCCCTCCGGACACGTACGAGCAGTACTTC. Its protein is CATPPPDTYEQYF.

This clonotype was recorded once. V gene TRBV5-4 combines with J gene TRBJ2-7; a possible D gene is TRBD2 (5 bases). Germline CDR1 reads SGHNT; CDR2 reads YYREEE (reference sequence). Between the trimmed V and J ends, which lost 6 bases and 6 bases, there was a span of 22 bases. The CDR3 is made up of 15 amino acids. As DNA, the CDR3 is TGTGCCAGCACCTCGACGGGCTCCGGGATCCCCGAGCAGTACTTC. Its protein product is CASTSTGSGIPEQYF.

The J gene is TRBJ2-7, the V gene TRBV5-1, with D possibly TRBD1 on 6 matching bases. V was pared by 0 bases and J by 5 bases, with 12 bases between. The germline CDR1 and CDR2 sequences are SGHRS and YFSETQ. CDR3 length: 14 amino acids. DNA for the CDR3: TGCGCCAGCAGCTTGGGGGCAGGGGTCCACGAGCAGTACTTC. It translates to CASSLGAGVHEQYF. Full variable domain (outside the CDR3, taken from reference TRBV5-1 and TRBJ2-7): KAGVTQTPRYLIKTRGQQVTLSCSPISGHRSVSWYQQTPGQGLQFLFEYFSETQRNKGNFPGRFSGRQFSNSRSEMNVSTLELGDSALYLCASSLGAGVHEQYFGPGTRLTVT.

In its sample, this clonotype was seen a few times. The chain joins TRBV6-1 to TRBJ2-1, with D uncertain. V was shortened by 5 bases and J by 0 bases, with 14 bases between the two germline ends. The CDR3 runs 16 residues. Germline lookup yields CDR1 MNHNS and CDR2 SASEGT. CDR3 in amino acids: CASSKTYQGSYNEQFF. CDR3 sequence (DNA): TGTGCCAGCAGTAAGACGTATCAAGGCTCCTACAATGAGCAGTTCTTC.

This clonotype was observed at least ten times. This chain uses TRBV7-9 with TRBJ2-7; D gene unclear. This CDR3 has 13 residues. Trimming removed 4 bases from V and 3 bases from J, with 10 bases in between. Per germline, CDR1 SEHNR and CDR2 FQNEAQ (reference sequence). The CDR3 coding sequence is TGTGCCAGCAGCTCCCCCCCACGCTACGAGCAGTACTTC. Amino acid sequence: CASSSPPRYEQYF.

This clonotype was recorded a few times. The CDR3 is CASSEAPRDTIYF. The CDR3 DNA reads TGTGCCAGCAGTGAAGCGCCCCGGGACACCATATATTTT. V gene TRBV2 combines with J gene TRBJ1-3; D gene unclear. The CDR3 contains 13 residues. V lost 0 bases and J 8 bases, leaving 8 bases between the germline ends. Germline CDR1 reads SNHLY; CDR2 reads FYNNEI.

V gene TRBV27 combines with J gene TRBJ2-1, with TRBD1 as a possible D gene (6 bases). Germline CDR1 is MNHEY and CDR2 is SMNVEV (reference sequence). Trimming took 6 bases from V and 3 from J, leaving 15 bases between them. This CDR3 comprises 15 residues. The CDR3 region is CASSVGTGNYNEQFF. The CDR3 DNA is TGTGCCAGCAGCGTGGGAACAGGGAACTACAATGAGCAGTTCTTC.

There are a few counts of this clonotype. The chain has TRBV7-8 and TRBJ2-5; 12 bases fit TRBD2. CDR1 is SGHVS and CDR2 is FQNEAQ in the germline V gene. CDR3 length equals 19 residues. V dropped 5 bases and J dropped 5; count of bases not matched to a gene: 18. The chain's CDR3 is CASSPYPETSGRRGETQYF. For the CDR3, the DNA is TGTGCCAGCAGCCCCTACCCGGAGACTAGCGGGAGAAGAGGGGAGACCCAGTACTTC.

This clonotype appeared many times. This chain joins TRBV5-6 and TRBJ2-7; either TRBD1 or TRBD2 may supply D (5 bases each). The CDR3 is 17 residues long. V lost 0 bases to trimming and J lost 1 base, with 17 bases between them. CDR1 and CDR2 from the germline V gene are SGHDT and YYEEEE. Here the CDR3 DNA reads TGTGCCAGCAGCTTGGGGGGGAGCCGACGTCGGTCCTACGAGCAGTACTTC. This codes for CASSLGGSRRRSYEQYF.